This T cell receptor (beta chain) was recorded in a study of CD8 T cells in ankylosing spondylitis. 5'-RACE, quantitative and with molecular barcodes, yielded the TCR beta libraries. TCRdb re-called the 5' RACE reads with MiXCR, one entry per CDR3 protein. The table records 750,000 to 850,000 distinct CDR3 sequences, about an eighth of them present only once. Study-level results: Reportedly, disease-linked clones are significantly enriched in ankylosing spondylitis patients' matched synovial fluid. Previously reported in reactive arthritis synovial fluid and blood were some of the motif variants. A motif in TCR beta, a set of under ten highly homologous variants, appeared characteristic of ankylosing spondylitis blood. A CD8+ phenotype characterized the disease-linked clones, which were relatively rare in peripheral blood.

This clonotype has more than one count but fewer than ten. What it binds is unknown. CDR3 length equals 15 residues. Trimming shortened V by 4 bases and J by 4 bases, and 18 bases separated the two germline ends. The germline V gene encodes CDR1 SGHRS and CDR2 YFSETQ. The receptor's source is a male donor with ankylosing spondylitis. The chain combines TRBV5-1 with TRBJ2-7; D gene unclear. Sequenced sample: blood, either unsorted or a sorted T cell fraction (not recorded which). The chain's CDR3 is CASSPLGRTTYEQYF. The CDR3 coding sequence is TGCGCCAGCAGCCCACTCGGACGTACTACTTACGAGCAGTACTTC.